These 32 T cell receptor beta chains were all obtained from the same sample, sequenced in a study of blood T cell repertoires in COVID-19. Assay: immunoSEQ multiplex PCR; the TCRdb copy retains only in-frame clones and omits some. This table has 130,000 to 150,000 clones, 85% to 90% appearing once. The specimen sequenced was peripheral blood. The receptors originated from a human donor in a cohort sampled during active COVID-19.

This clone was seen a few times. The chain carries TRBV9 and TRBJ2-1; 11 bases map to TRBD2. CDR3 size: 15 residues. Germline CDR1 SGDLS, CDR2 YYNGEE. V gave up 4 bases and J gave up 3 bases; unmatched junction bases: 3. CDR3 coding DNA: TGTGCCAGCAGCATTGGACTAGCGGGCTACAATGAGCAGTTCTTC. Translation: CASSIGLAGYNEQFF.

J is TRBJ2-1 and V is TRBV7-2; the D is unclear. CDR1 and CDR2 from the germline V gene are SGHTA and FQGNSA. CDR3 length: 16 residues. V gave up 1 base and J gave up 8 bases, with 18 bases separating them. The CDR3 DNA follows: TGTGCCAGCAGCTTAGGCGTACTTGTAAACAGCTATGAGCAGTTCTTC. It codes for CASSLGVLVNSYEQFF.

As DNA, the CDR3 is TGTGCCAGCAGCTTTAGGGACAGGTCCTACAATGAGCAGTTCTTC. It translates to CASSFRDRSYNEQFF. The V gene is TRBV5-6, the J gene TRBJ2-1, with 8 bases that match TRBD1. Germline V CDR1 and CDR2: SGHDT, YYEEEE. The CDR3 spans 15 residues. Unmatched junction bases numbered 2, after V lost 2 bases and J lost 1 base.

The rearrangement links TRBV4-2 to TRBJ2-7, with 9 bases fitting TRBD2. J lost 2 bases, V lost 2 bases, and 4 bases had no gene match. This CDR3 has 15 residues. CDR1 is LGHNA, CDR2 YNFKEQ, per germline. This chain's CDR3 is CASSQTSGPTYEQYF. The CDR3 bases are TGTGCCAGCAGCCAAACTAGCGGGCCCACCTACGAGCAGTACTTC.

Turning to this clone: Other DNA sequences in the sample encode the same CDR3. The chain has TRBV30 and TRBJ1-5, with D maybe TRBD1 (5 bases). Trimming stripped 0 bases from V and 5 bases from J, with 8 bases between. This CDR3 spans 13 amino acids. Germline V CDR1 and CDR2: GTSNPN, SVGIG (reference sequence). CDR3 sequence: CAWSVQGDQPQHF. As DNA, the CDR3 is TGTGCCTGGAGTGTCCAAGGGGATCAGCCCCAGCATTTT.

The chain has TRBV30 and TRBJ1-6; 9 bases map to TRBD1. The CDR3 spans 14 residues. From germline, CDR1 is GTSNPN and CDR2 SVGIG (reference sequence). The CDR3 sequence is CATEGGDRARSLHF. For the CDR3, the DNA is TGTGCGACCGAGGGTGGGGACAGGGCCCGTTCCCTCCACTTT.

V gene TRBV18 combines with J gene TRBJ2-1; 9 bases map to TRBD2. There are 15 residues in the CDR3. The V segment lost 3 bases and the J segment 3 bases; nucleotides outside the gene matches: 3. Germline V gene data show CDR1 as KGHSH and CDR2 as LQKENI. CDR3 DNA sequence: TGTGCCAGCTCACCTGGACTAGCGAACTACAATGAGCAGTTCTTC. Its translation: CASSPGLANYNEQFF.

This chain links TRBV7-8 with TRBJ2-7, with 13 bases fitting TRBD2. The V gene end was trimmed by 6 bases and the J gene end by 2 bases; junction bases not matched to a gene: 7. The CDR3 has 16 amino acids. Germline CDR1 SGHVS, CDR2 FQNEAQ. CDR3 region: CASSRTTSGGTYEQYF. The CDR3 DNA is TGTGCCAGCAGTCGAACGACTAGCGGGGGGACCTACGAGCAGTACTTC.

This sequence joins TRBV28 and TRBJ2-7; 11 bases are shared with TRBD2. The V gene's germline CDR1 is MDHEN and CDR2 SYDVKM. This CDR3 spans 14 amino acids. The V segment lost 3 bases and the J segment 7 bases; nucleotides outside the gene matches: 5. The CDR3 DNA reads as TGTGCCAGCAGTTTTAGCGGGAGGGTGAGAGAGCAGTACTTC. Translating it yields CASSFSGRVREQYF.

This clone came up a few times. CDR3 DNA sequence: TGTGCCAGCACCTCAATAGGCAGGGGAAATACCGGGGAGCTGTTTTTT. This codes for CASTSIGRGNTGELFF. V usage is TRBV5-6 and J usage is TRBJ2-2; possibly TRBD1 for D (6 bases). Looked up from germline, CDR1 is SGHDT and CDR2 is YYEEEE. The CDR3 totals 16 residues. V gave up 6 bases and J gave up 5 bases, with 20 bases separating them.

The chain joins TRBV6-2 or TRBV6-3 to TRBJ1-6; possibly TRBD1 for D (5 bases). Germline CDR1 reads MNHEY; CDR2 reads SVGEGT. Trimming took 0 bases from V and 7 from J, leaving 16 bases between them. The CDR3 consists of 17 residues. The DNA of the CDR3 is TGTGCCAGCAGTTACTCGATGTCAGGGCCGCGGAATTCACCCCTCCACTTT. It specifies CASSYSMSGPRNSPLHF.

The genes are TRBV7-2 and TRBJ1-6, with TRBD1 identical over 10 bases. This CDR3 has 15 residues. The germline V gene has CDR1 SGHTA and CDR2 FQGNSA. J was trimmed by 9 bases and V by 5 bases; bases with no gene match: 7. CDR3 region: CASSRDRGRGSPLHF. CDR3 sequence (DNA): TGTGCCAGCAGCCGTGACAGGGGGCGCGGTTCACCCCTCCACTTT.

The DNA of the CDR3 is TGTGCCAGCACCCATTCAGGGGGCGAACAGCCCCAGCATTTT. This translates into CASTHSGGEQPQHF. V usage is TRBV27 and J usage is TRBJ1-5; 8 nucleotides line up with TRBD1. CDR3 length: 14 amino acids. V lost 7 bases, J lost 7 bases, and 9 bases stayed unmatched. CDR1 and CDR2 from the germline V gene are MNHEY and SMNVEV (reference sequence).

This clone occurred a few times. The rearrangement uses TRBV2 and TRBJ2-7, with D possibly being TRBD1 (5 bases). The germline V gene encodes CDR1 SNHLY and CDR2 FYNNEI. The CDR3 runs 13 residues. Trimming removed 7 bases at V and 1 base at J, with 11 bases between. This CDR3 reads CASKGPLSYEQYF. The CDR3 DNA sequence: TGTGCCAGCAAGGGGCCCCTTTCCTACGAGCAGTACTTC.

This sequence joins TRBV11-1 and TRBJ2-7, with D unresolved. Germline lookup yields CDR1 SGHAT and CDR2 FQDESV (reference sequence). CDR3 length: 14 residues. Trimming took 1 base from V and 1 from J, leaving 8 bases between them. The CDR3 bases are TGTGCCAGCAGCTTAGGGGCCAGATCCTACGAGCAGTACTTC. The encoded protein is CASSLGARSYEQYF.

This chain joins TRBV11-2 and TRBJ1-1, with D hard to call. The V gene lost 5 bases and the J gene lost 0 bases, with 7 bases spanning the gap. Germline V lookup: CDR1 SGHAT, CDR2 FQNNGV. CDR3 length: 13 residues. CDR3 protein: CASSPSLNTEAFF. As DNA, the CDR3 is TGTGCCAGCAGCCCAAGCCTGAACACTGAAGCTTTCTTT.

The CDR3 is CASSARTGGGYEQYF. The DNA of the CDR3 is TGTGCCAGCAGCGCGAGGACAGGGGGTGGATACGAGCAGTACTTC. The chain carries TRBV7-6 and TRBJ2-7, with 10 bases aligning to TRBD1. V lost 5 bases to trimming and J lost 4 bases; unmatched junction nucleotides: 8. Per germline, CDR1 SGHVS and CDR2 FNYEAQ. This CDR3 has 15 residues.

The rearrangement uses TRBV7-2 and TRBJ2-5; 8 bases are a match to TRBD2. The CDR3 totals 14 residues. The V and J ends lost 1 base and 11 bases, in that order; junction bases with no gene match: 9. Germline lookup yields CDR1 SGHTA and CDR2 FQGNSA. CDR3 coding DNA: TGTGCCAGCAGCTTAGAAATAGCGGGGTCCCTTCAGTACTTC. Its translation is CASSLEIAGSLQYF.

The chain carries TRBV10-2 and TRBJ2-7; D is unresolved. The CDR3 covers 12 residues. In germline, CDR1 is WSHSY, CDR2 SAAADI. V shed 6 bases and J shed 6 bases, with 12 bases lying between them. In DNA form, the CDR3 reads TGCGCCAGCAGCCTAACGTCGAGCGAGCAGTACTTC. Amino acids: CASSLTSSEQYF.

J is TRBJ1-5 and V is TRBV7-2; D not certain. Germline V CDR1 and CDR2: SGHTA, FQGNSA. This CDR3 is built from 13 residues. V lost 4 bases to trimming and J lost 6 bases, with 10 bases between them. The CDR3 sequence is CASSSGLGQPQHF. In nucleotides, the CDR3 is TGTGCCAGCAGCTCCGGACTCGGTCAGCCCCAGCATTTT.

This chain uses TRBV19 with TRBJ1-2; the D is unclear. V gave up 0 bases and J gave up 8 bases, with 7 bases separating them. The CDR3 sequence is 12 residues long. CDR1 and CDR2 from the germline V gene are LNHDA and SQIVND (reference sequence). CDR3 DNA sequence: TGTGCCAGTAGTATAGAAGGGAGGGGCTACACCTTC. This codes for CASSIEGRGYTF.

In its sample, this clone was seen a few times. The genes are TRBV7-2 and TRBJ1-1; TRBD1 matches 8 bases. In germline, CDR1 is SGHTA, CDR2 FQGNSA. After removal of 3 bases from V and 6 bases from J, the junction contained 9 bases not matched to a gene. CDR3 length: 15 residues. CDR3 bases: TGTGCCAGCAGCTTGGAACCGGGACAGGAGCCTGAAGCTTTCTTT. Translated: CASSLEPGQEPEAFF.

The chain recombines TRBV28 with TRBJ2-1; 12 nucleotides line up with TRBD2. Germline CDR1 MDHEN, CDR2 SYDVKM. The CDR3 is 18 amino acids. Trimming took 8 bases from V and 3 from J; bases not matched to a gene: 14. CDR3 bases: TGTGCCAGCTCTTCGCCGGCTAGCGGGAGGGCCGGCTACAATGAGCAGTTCTTC. This codes for CASSSPASGRAGYNEQFF.

Worth noting for this clone: The junction does not match germline at one end; this may be a read error. The CDR3 is CASSLDGRARGIEKLFF. CDR3 nucleotide sequence: TGTGCCAGCAGCCTAGACGGGCGGGCCCGCGGGATCGAAAAACTGTTTTTT. This chain joins TRBV11-2 and TRBJ1-4, with D unclear. CDR1 and CDR2 from the germline V gene are SGHAT and FQNNGV. This CDR3 has 17 amino acids.

The chain joins TRBV6-5 to TRBJ1-1; a possible D gene is TRBD1 (5 bases). The germline gives CDR1 MNHEY, CDR2 SVGAGI. V was clipped by 4 bases and J by 5 bases, with 20 bases between them. There are 16 residues in the CDR3. The CDR3 region has the DNA TGTGCCAGCAGTTCCCCCCGCCAGGGAGGGTATACTGAAGCTTTCTTT. Protein sequence: CASSSPRQGGYTEAFF.

The chain recombines TRBV19 with TRBJ2-4; D unresolved. Germline lookup yields CDR1 LNHDA and CDR2 SQIVND (reference sequence). The CDR3 has 14 amino acids. Trimming pared 3 bases from V and 0 bases from J, leaving 6 bases between. The CDR3 reads CASSIAVAKNIQYF. The CDR3 DNA sequence: TGTGCCAGTAGTATTGCAGTAGCCAAAAACATTCAGTACTTC.

The chain carries TRBV5-4 and TRBJ1-5; maybe TRBD1 (5 bases). The germline V gene encodes CDR1 SGHNT and CDR2 YYREEE (reference sequence). V shed 3 bases and J shed 1 base, with 11 bases lying between them. The CDR3 is 15 amino acids. The CDR3 DNA follows: TGTGCCAGCAGCTCTGGACGGGGGAGCAATCAGCCCCAGCATTTT. It specifies CASSSGRGSNQPQHF.

V is TRBV6-2 or TRBV6-3 and J is TRBJ2-3; 14 positions match TRBD2. Germline-derived CDR1 and CDR2 are MNHEY and SVGEGT. The ends lost 4 bases at V and 1 base at J; junction bases unmatched: 1. The CDR3 has 16 amino acids. The CDR3 DNA sequence: TGTGCCAGCAGTTTGGGACTAGCGGGGGGCACAGATACGCAGTATTTT. Its translation: CASSLGLAGGTDTQYF.

The chain recombines TRBV5-1 with TRBJ2-3, with 9 bases that match TRBD1. This CDR3 contains 15 residues. J gave up 0 bases and V 3 bases, and 2 bases lay outside the gene matches. Germline loops: CDR1 SGHRS, CDR2 YFSETQ. This CDR3 is CASSSDRGSTDTQYF. In DNA, the CDR3 is TGCGCCAGCAGCTCGGACAGGGGTAGCACAGATACGCAGTATTTT.

This clone was seen more than once but under ten times. The chain uses TRBV2 and TRBJ2-2; TRBD1 matches at 10 bases. From germline, CDR1 is SNHLY and CDR2 FYNNEI. The CDR3 spans 13 residues. V shed 8 bases, J shed 5 bases, and the junction held 2 bases outside the gene matches. The CDR3 bases are TGTGCCAGCGGGACAGGGGAGACCGGGGAGCTGTTTTTT. It codes for CASGTGETGELFF.

This clone was observed once. This chain links TRBV5-6 with TRBJ2-5; D is possibly TRBD2 (5 bases). Germline V gene sequence: CDR1 SGHDT, CDR2 YYEEEE. This CDR3 contains 13 residues. Trimming stripped 2 bases from V and 4 bases from J, with 9 bases between. CDR3 protein: CASSLGRRETQYF. The CDR3 nucleotides read TGTGCCAGCAGCTTAGGGAGAAGAGAGACCCAGTACTTC.

The CDR3 loop is CAISGGQGWDEQYF. The CDR3 bases are TGTGCCATCAGTGGGGGACAGGGGTGGGACGAGCAGTACTTC. The gene calls are TRBV10-3 and TRBJ2-7, with 10 bases that match TRBD1. V was pared by 4 bases and J by 5 bases, with 5 bases of the junction left unmatched. There are 14 residues in the CDR3. Germline V lookup: CDR1 ENHRY, CDR2 SYGVKD.